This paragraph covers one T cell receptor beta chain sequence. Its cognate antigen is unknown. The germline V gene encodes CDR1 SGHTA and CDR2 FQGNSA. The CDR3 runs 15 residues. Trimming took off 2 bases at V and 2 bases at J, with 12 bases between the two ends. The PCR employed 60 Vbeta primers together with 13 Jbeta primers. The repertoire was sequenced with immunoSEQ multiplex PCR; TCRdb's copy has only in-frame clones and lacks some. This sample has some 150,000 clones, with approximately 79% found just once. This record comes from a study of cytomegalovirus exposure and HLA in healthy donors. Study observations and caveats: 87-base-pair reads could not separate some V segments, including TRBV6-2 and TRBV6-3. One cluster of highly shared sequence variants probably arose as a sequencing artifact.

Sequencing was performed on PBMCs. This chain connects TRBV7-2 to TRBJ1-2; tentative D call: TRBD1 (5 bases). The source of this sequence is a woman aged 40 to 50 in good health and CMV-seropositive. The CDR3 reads CASSLSLGPNYGYTF. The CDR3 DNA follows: TGTGCCAGCAGCTTATCTTTGGGGCCGAACTATGGCTACACCTTC.